This record covers a single T cell receptor beta chain. The target antigen is unknown. This entry comes from a study of T cell repertoires in cytomegalovirus infection. Study as a whole: Newly reported HLA-C-restricted and thoroughly characterized HLA-B-restricted CMV epitopes were employed. Indications of both CMV infection and matching HLA type were provided by public TCR beta signatures.

TCRdb fed the reads into MiXCR, producing one record per CDR3 protein. The repertoire holds about 770,000 distinct CDR3 sequences, with 25% to 35% as singletons. Deletions cut 6 bases from V and 7 bases from J, with 19 bases between. CDR3 length: 15 amino acids. The clonotype originates from a human donor in good health (CMV status not recorded). Some clones in this sample may be carry-over from other donors' samples. The rearrangement joins TRBV12-3 or TRBV12-4 to TRBJ1-5, with unresolved D. Specimen: cultured CD8+ T cells from PBMCs, collected from culture after CMV antigen stimulation. DNA of the CDR3: TGTGCCAGCAGATTACACGAAGGTGCGGCACAGCCCCAGCATTTT. Translation gives CASRLHEGAAQPQHF.